This T cell receptor beta chain came from a study of T-cell memory formation after mild COVID-19. General observations from the study: Within pre-infection memory, some responding clones were found, suggesting cross-reactive memory joined. Among clones contracting day 15 to 85, CD4/CD8 was balanced, whereas later expanders leaned CD4+. Among clones peaking at day 37 in the second wave, SARS-CoV-2 specificity remained unconfirmed.

Per the germline V gene, CDR1 is SGHTA and CDR2 is FQGNSA. Trimming at V came to 5 bases and at J to 8 bases, leaving 11 bases not matched to a gene. This CDR3 is 14 amino acids long. The authors produced TCR alpha and TCR beta cDNA libraries with sample barcodes and UMIs by 5'RACE using constant-segment primers. One entry per CDR3 protein, called by TCRdb with MiXCR from the 5' RACE reads. Of 550,000 to 600,000 distinct CDR3 sequences detected, about 20% appear once; the ten largest clones hold approximately 8.4%. Comments on this clonotype: What it binds is not known.

The rearrangement uses TRBV7-2 and TRBJ1-2, with 7 bases that match TRBD1. This sequence was found in an adult woman who had mild COVID-19 (a few samples of this study predate the infection). Cell type and time point are not known. Sequenced input: PBMCs or a T cell subset sorted from them (not recorded which). The CDR3 DNA reads TGTGCCAGCAGCCCCCGACAGGGCCTGGACGGCTACACCTTC. Amino acid sequence: CASSPRQGLDGYTF.